This is a list of T cell receptor beta chains from one sample in a study of blood T cell repertoires in COVID-19. Clones were read by immunoSEQ multiplex PCR, and TCRdb kept only the in-frame ones, dropping some. The profile shows approximately 210,000 clones, 75% to 90% of them singletons. Sequencing was done on a sample of peripheral blood. Receptors were obtained from a man aged 40-49 years with acute or convalescent COVID-19. Each CDR3 is given with its conserved first and last residue. A D gene is named only where the DNA matches it firmly. Clone size is given for some rows only: seen once, a few or many times, or a class if the clone is expanded.

>TRBJ1-2|-|-|TRBV6-5
TGTGCCAGCACATGGGGGCCTGGCTCCGGGGAGGGCTACACCTTC
CASTWGPGSGEGYTF
>TRBJ2-1|-|-|TRBV7-2
TGTGCCAGCAGCTTGGGAGGGGGACAATCGGGATATGAGCAGTTCTTC
CASSLGGGQSGYEQFF
>TRBJ1-2|few|-|TRBV2
TGTGCCAGCAGTGAAGAATTACAGGGAATCGCCTACACCTTC
CASSEELQGIAYTF
>TRBJ2-1|few|TRBD2|TRBV7-9
TGTGCCAGCAGTCTGATTCAGCGGGGTTCCAATGAGCAGTTCTTC
CASSLIQRGSNEQFF
>TRBJ1-5|-|TRBD1|TRBV24-1
TGTGCCACCAGCCACCGGGACAGGGATCAGCCCCAGCATTTT
CATSHRDRDQPQHF
>TRBJ1-2|-|-|TRBV24-1
TGTGCCACCAGTGATTCCCCGGGGGTTGGCTACACCTTC
CATSDSPGVGYTF
>TRBJ2-7|-|-|TRBV28
TGTGCCAGCAGTTTATACAGGGGAGGCGAGCAGTACTTC
CASSLYRGGEQYF
>TRBJ2-3|-|TRBD2|TRBV4-1
TGCGCCAGCAGCCAAGCGGCGGGGGGCACAGATACGCAGTATTTT
CASSQAAGGTDTQYF
>TRBJ2-1|-|-|TRBV2
TGTGCCAGCAGGGCTGAGCAGTTCTTC
CASRAEQFF
>TRBJ1-6|-|-|TRBV3-1/TRBV3-2
TGTGCCAGCAGCCAACAACAGTACTCCTATAATTCACCCCTCCACTTT
CASSQQQYSYNSPLHF
>TRBJ2-5|few|TRBD2|TRBV7-9
TGTGCCAGCAGCCCAAGACTAGCGGGAGGGCCCTCAGAGACCCAGTACTTC
CASSPRLAGGPSETQYF
>TRBJ1-2|few|TRBD1|TRBV7-2
TGTGCCAGCAGCTTAAGCCTCATCAGGGGGTCGGATGGCTACACCTTC
CASSLSLIRGSDGYTF
>TRBJ2-1|-|-|TRBV11-2
TGTGCCAGCAGCTACGGACAGAGCTCCTACAATGAGCAGTTCTTC
CASSYGQSSYNEQFF
>TRBJ1-1|-|-|TRBV27
TGTGCCAGCAGTTTATGGACAAGCACTGAAGCTTTCTTT
CASSLWTSTEAFF
>TRBJ1-5|-|-|TRBV18
TGTGCCAGCTCACCAAGTGGGGCTCAGGTTCAGCCCCAGCATTTT
CASSPSGAQVQPQHF
>TRBJ1-2|-|TRBD1|TRBV5-1
TGCGCCAGCAGCCCAGACAGGGTGGGCGGCTACACCTTC
CASSPDRVGGYTF
>TRBJ2-1|-|TRBD2|TRBV28
TGTGCCAGCAGTTCCCCGTTAGCGGGAGTCTACAATGAGCAGTTCTTC
CASSSPLAGVYNEQFF
>TRBJ1-1|once|-|TRBV19
TGTGCCAGTAGCATAGGGAGCAACACTGAAGCTTTCTTT
CASSIGSNTEAFF
>TRBJ2-7|few|TRBD1|TRBV7-6
TGTGCCAGCAGCACCGGGACAGGGCCCCTATACGAGCAGTACTTC
CASSTGTGPLYEQYF
>TRBJ2-2|once|TRBD1|TRBV14
TGTGCCAGCAGCCCCAGGGGGCCCACCGGGGAGCTGTTTTTT
CASSPRGPTGELFF
>TRBJ1-3|-|-|TRBV5-1
TGCGCCAGCCATCCCGGGGGATCTGGAAACACCATATATTTT
CASHPGGSGNTIYF
>TRBJ2-7|few|TRBD1|TRBV11-3
TGTGCCAGCAGCTTAGATAAGAGACAGGGGGTTGTCGAGCAGTACTTC
CASSLDKRQGVVEQYF
>TRBJ1-2|few|-|TRBV4-1
TGCGCCAGCAGCCACGCCGTGGCACTAAATAACTATGGCTACACCTTC
CASSHAVALNNYGYTF
>TRBJ1-1|many|-|TRBV11-2
TGTGCCAGCAGCCACGGGAAGCACACTGAAGCTTTCTTT
CASSHGKHTEAFF
>TRBJ1-3|-|TRBD1|TRBV19
TGTGCCAGTAGTCCAACGGGACAGGGGGCCTCTAGCTCTGGAAACACCATATATTTT
CASSPTGQGASSSGNTIYF
>TRBJ1-2|-|-|TRBV4-1
TGCGCCAGCAGCCATCAGGGTCAGGGCTACACCTTC
CASSHQGQGYTF
>TRBJ1-1|-|TRBD1|TRBV5-1
TGCGCCAGCAGCTGGCAACGGGACAGGGGAGACACTGAAGCTTTCTTT
CASSWQRDRGDTEAFF